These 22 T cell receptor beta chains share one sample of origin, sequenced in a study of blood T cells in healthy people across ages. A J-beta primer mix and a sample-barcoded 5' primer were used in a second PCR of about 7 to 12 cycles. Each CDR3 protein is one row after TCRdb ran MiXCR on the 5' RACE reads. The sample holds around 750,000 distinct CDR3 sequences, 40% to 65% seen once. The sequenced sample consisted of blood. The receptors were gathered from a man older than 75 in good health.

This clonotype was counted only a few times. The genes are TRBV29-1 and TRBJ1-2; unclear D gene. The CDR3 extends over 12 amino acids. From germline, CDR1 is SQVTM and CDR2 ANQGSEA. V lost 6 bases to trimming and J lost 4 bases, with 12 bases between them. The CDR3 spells CSVRVIGYGYTF. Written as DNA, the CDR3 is TGCAGCGTCCGGGTAATTGGCTATGGCTACACCTTC.

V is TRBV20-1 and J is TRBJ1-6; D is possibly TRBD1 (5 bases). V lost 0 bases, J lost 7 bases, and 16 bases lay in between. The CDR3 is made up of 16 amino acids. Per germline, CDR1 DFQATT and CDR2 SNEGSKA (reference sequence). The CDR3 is CSARDLPRGANSPLHF. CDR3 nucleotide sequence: TGCAGTGCTAGAGATCTTCCCCGAGGGGCAAATTCACCCCTCCACTTT.

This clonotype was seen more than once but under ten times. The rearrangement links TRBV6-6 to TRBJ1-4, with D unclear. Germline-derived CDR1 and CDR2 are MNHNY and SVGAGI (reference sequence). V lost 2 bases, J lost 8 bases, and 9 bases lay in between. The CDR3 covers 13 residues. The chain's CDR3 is CASSYVAEEKLFF. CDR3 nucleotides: TGTGCCAGCAGTTACGTGGCAGAAGAAAAACTGTTTTTT.

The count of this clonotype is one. CDR3 nucleotides: TGTGCCAGCAGAGCCGGGACAGGGGTCGGCTACACCTTC. Amino acid sequence: CASRAGTGVGYTF. The V gene is TRBV2, the J gene TRBJ1-2; 10 nucleotides match TRBD1. This CDR3 has 13 residues. The trim removed 6 bases at V and 8 bases at J, leaving 6 bases unmatched. CDR1 and CDR2 from the germline V gene are SNHLY and FYNNEI.

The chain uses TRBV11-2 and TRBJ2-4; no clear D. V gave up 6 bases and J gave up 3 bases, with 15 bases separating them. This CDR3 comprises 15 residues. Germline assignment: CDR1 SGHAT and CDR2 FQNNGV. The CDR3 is CASRPGLEGKNIQYF. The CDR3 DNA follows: TGTGCCAGCAGGCCGGGCCTCGAAGGCAAAAACATTCAGTACTTC.

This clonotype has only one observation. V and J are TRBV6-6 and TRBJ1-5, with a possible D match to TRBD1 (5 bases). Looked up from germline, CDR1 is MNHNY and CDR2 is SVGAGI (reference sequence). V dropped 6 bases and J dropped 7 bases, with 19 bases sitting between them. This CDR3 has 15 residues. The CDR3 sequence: CASSRGTQDGQPQHF. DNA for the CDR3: TGTGCCAGCAGCCGCGGGACCCAGGACGGGCAGCCCCAGCATTTT.

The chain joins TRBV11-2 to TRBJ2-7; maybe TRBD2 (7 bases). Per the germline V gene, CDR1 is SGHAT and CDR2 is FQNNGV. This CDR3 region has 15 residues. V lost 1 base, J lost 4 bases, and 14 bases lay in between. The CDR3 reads CASSLGARGGYEQYF. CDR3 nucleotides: TGTGCCAGCAGCTTAGGGGCGAGGGGGGGTTACGAGCAGTACTTC.

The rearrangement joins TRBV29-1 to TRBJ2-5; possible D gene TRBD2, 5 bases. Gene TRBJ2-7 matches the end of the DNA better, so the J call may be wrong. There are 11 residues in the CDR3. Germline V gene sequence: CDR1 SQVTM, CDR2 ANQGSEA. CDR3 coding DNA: TGCAGCGTCTTGGACTCCCGCGAGCAGTACTTC. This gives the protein CSVLDSREQYF.

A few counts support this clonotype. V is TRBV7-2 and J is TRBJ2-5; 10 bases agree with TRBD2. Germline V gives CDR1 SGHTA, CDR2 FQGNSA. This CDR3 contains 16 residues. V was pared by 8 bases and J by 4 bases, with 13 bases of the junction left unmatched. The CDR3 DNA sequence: TGTGCCAGCTCAGCAGGAGTAGCGGGAGGTCCAGAGACCCAGTACTTC. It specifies CASSAGVAGGPETQYF.

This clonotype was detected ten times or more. The CDR3 region has the DNA TGCAGCGTTGGGCAGGGACAAGAGACCCAGTACTTC. It yields the protein CSVGQGQETQYF. The chain employs TRBV29-1 and TRBJ2-5; perhaps TRBD1 as D (5 bases). Per germline, CDR1 SQVTM and CDR2 ANQGSEA. Trimming removed 4 bases from V and 2 bases from J, with 8 bases in between. The CDR3 has 12 amino acids.

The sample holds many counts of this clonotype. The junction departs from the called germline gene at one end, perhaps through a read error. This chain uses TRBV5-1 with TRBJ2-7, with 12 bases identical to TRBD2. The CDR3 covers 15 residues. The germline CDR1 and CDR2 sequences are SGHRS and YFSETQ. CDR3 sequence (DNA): TGTGCCAGCAGCTTCGGACTAGCGGGATCCTACGAGCAGTACTTC. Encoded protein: CASSFGLAGSYEQYF.

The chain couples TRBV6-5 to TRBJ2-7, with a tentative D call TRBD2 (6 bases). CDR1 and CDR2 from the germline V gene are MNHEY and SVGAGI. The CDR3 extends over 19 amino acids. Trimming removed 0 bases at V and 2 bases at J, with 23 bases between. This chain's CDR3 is CASSYSRFSGDSGPYEQYF. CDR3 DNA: TGTGCCAGCAGTTACTCGAGGTTCAGTGGGGACTCGGGACCCTACGAGCAGTACTTC.

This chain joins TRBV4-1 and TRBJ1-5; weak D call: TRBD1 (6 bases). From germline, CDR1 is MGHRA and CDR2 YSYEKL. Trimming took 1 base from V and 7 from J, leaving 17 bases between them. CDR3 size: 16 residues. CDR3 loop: CASSQGPGASRQPQHF. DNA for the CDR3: TGCGCCAGCAGCCAAGGTCCAGGGGCTAGTCGACAGCCCCAGCATTTT.

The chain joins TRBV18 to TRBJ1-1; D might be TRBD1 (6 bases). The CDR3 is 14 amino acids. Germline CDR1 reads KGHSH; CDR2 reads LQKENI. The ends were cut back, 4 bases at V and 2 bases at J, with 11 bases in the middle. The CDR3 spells CASSLKQGNTEAFF. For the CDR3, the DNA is TGTGCCAGCTCACTTAAACAGGGAAACACTGAAGCTTTCTTT.

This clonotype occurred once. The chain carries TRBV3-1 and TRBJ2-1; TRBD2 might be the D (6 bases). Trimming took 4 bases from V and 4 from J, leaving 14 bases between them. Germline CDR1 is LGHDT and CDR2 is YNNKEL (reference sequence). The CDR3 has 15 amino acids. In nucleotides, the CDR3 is TGTGCCAGCAGCCCGCGGGGAGAGGTATACAATGAGCAGTTCTTC. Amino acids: CASSPRGEVYNEQFF.

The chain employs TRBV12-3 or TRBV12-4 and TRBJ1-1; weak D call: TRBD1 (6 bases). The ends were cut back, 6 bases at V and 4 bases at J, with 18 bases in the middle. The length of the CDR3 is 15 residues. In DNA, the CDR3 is TGTGCCAGCAGCCCGACTTGGGGGGCAGGCACTGAAGCTTTCTTT. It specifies CASSPTWGAGTEAFF.

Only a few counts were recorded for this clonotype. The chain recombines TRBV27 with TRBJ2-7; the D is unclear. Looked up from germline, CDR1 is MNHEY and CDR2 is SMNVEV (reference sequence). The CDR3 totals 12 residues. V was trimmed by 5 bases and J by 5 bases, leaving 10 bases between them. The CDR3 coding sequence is TGTGCCAGCAGTCCAGGCCGGGACGAGCAGTACTTC. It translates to CASSPGRDEQYF.

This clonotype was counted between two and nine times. The CDR3 DNA follows: TGTGCCACCAGCAGAGATGGGCACAGGACCACCTACGAGCAGTACTTC. Amino acids: CATSRDGHRTTYEQYF. This sequence joins TRBV15 and TRBJ2-7, with D perhaps matching TRBD1 (5 bases). This CDR3 region has 16 residues. The V end lost 0 bases, the J end lost 2 bases, and 14 bases lay between the germline ends. CDR1 is LNHNV, CDR2 YYDKDF, per germline (reference sequence). Combining the CDR3 with reference TRBV15 and TRBJ2-7 gives the whole variable domain DAMVIQNPRYQVTQFGKPVTLSCSQTLNHNVMYWYQQKSSQAPKLLFHYYDKDFNNEADTPDNFQSRRPNTSFCFLDIRSPGLGDTAMYLCATSRDGHRTTYEQYFGPGTRLTVT.

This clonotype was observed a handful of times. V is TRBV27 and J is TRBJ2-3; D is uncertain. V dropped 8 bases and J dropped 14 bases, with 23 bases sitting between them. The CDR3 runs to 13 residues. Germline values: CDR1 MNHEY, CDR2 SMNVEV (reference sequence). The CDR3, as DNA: TGTGCCAGCGGGTCGAGCGTAACCAGATACGCGTATTTT. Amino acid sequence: CASGSSVTRYAYF.

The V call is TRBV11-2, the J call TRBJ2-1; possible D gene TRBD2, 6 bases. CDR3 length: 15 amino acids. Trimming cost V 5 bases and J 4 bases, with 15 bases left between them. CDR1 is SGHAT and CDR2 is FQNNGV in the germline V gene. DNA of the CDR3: TGTGCCAGCAGCCGTGATGTGAGCGGGTACAATGAGCAGTTCTTC. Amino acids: CASSRDVSGYNEQFF.

CDR3 nucleotides: TGTGCCAGCAGCTTAACCGGGACAGAGGGTGAAAAACTGTTTTTT. Its translation: CASSLTGTEGEKLFF. The rearrangement links TRBV6-1 to TRBJ1-4, with 7 positions matching TRBD1. V shed 6 bases and J 7 bases; nucleotides not matched to a gene: 11. Per the germline V gene, CDR1 is MNHNS and CDR2 is SASEGT. This CDR3 has 15 amino acids.

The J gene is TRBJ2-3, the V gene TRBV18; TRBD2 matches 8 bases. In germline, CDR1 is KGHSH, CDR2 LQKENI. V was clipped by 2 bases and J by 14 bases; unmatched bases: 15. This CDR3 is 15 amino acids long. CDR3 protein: CASSPISGAHRYAYF. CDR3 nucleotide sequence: TGTGCCAGCTCACCAATTAGCGGGGCGCACAGATACGCGTATTTT.